Presented here are 32 T cell receptor beta chains from one specimen sequenced in a study of spatial heterogeneity in lung cancer. Sample time point: sample taken at primary tumor resection. Study-wide findings and caveats: Tumors with more nonsynonymous mutations had more expanded intratumoral alpha and beta TCRs.

TCRdb re-analysed the 5' RACE reads in MiXCR, keeping a single row per CDR3 protein. The sample carries 7,000 to 8,500 distinct CDR3 sequences, around 13% recorded once. These receptors' targets are unknown. The sample here was lung tumor tissue, taken at surgery. Every receptor here comes from a male donor with early-stage non-small cell lung cancer.

Many counts were recorded for this clonotype. This beta chain appears as a stray read in a library generated for alpha chains; its size is not informative. J is TRBJ2-2 and V is TRBV3-1; the D call may be TRBD1 or TRBD2 (5 bases each). Germline V lookup: CDR1 LGHDT, CDR2 YNNKEL (reference sequence). This CDR3 contains 16 residues. V gave up 3 bases and J gave up 5 bases, with 16 bases separating them. The CDR3 sequence: CASSHMGTLRTGELFF. Here the CDR3 DNA reads TGTGCCAGCAGCCATATGGGGACCCTTAGAACCGGGGAGCTGTTTTTT.

This clonotype was observed many times. This beta chain is a stray read from a library made for alpha chains; its abundance is not meaningful. The V and J genes are TRBV29-1 and TRBJ1-2; a weak D match, TRBD1 (5 bases). Trimming pared 1 base from V and 3 bases from J, leaving 18 bases between. CDR3 length: 16 residues. Germline V gene sequence: CDR1 SQVTM, CDR2 ANQGSEA. The CDR3 DNA follows: TGCAGCGTTGAAGGTCTCGGGGCACGTGAGGACTATGGCTACACCTTC. The encoded protein is CSVEGLGAREDYGYTF.

This clonotype was found many times. This beta chain is a stray sequence in a library constructed for alpha chains; its clone size is not meaningful. The CDR3 region is CSVTDSREQFF. The CDR3 DNA reads as TGCAGCGTGACGGACTCTCGGGAGCAGTTCTTC. V gene TRBV29-1 combines with J gene TRBJ2-1; D might be TRBD2 (5 bases). Trimming shortened V by 6 bases and J by 10 bases, and 13 bases separated the two germline ends. Germline values: CDR1 SQVTM, CDR2 ANQGSEA. This CDR3 spans 11 amino acids.

This clonotype was recorded at least ten times. A library made for alpha chains picked up this beta chain off target, so its size means little. The chain is built from TRBV20-1 and TRBJ2-1; D gene uncertain. Germline-derived CDR1 and CDR2 are DFQATT and SNEGSKA (reference sequence). This CDR3 is built from 13 residues. V shed 0 bases and J shed 9 bases, with 12 bases lying between them. The CDR3 is CSARDGLSLEQFF. CDR3 sequence (DNA): TGCAGTGCTAGAGATGGTCTTAGCCTTGAGCAGTTCTTC.

In its sample, this clonotype was seen many times. This beta chain represents an off-target read in a library built for alpha chains; its size is of limited meaning. The rearrangement uses TRBV30 and TRBJ1-5; TRBD1 might be the D (5 bases). There are 14 residues in the CDR3. Trimming removed 1 base at V and 6 bases at J, with 13 bases between. Germline CDR1 is GTSNPN and CDR2 is SVGIG (reference sequence). This CDR3 is CAWSDGGAVQPQHF. The CDR3 nucleotides are TGTGCCTGGAGTGACGGGGGTGCGGTTCAGCCCCAGCATTTT.

This clonotype was counted at least ten times. The library was designed around alpha chains, so this beta chain is a stray read whose abundance carries little weight. The V gene is TRBV27, the J gene TRBJ1-1, with D uncertain. The V gene lost 0 bases and the J gene lost 5 bases, with 10 bases spanning the gap. Germline V gene lookup returns CDR1 MNHEY and CDR2 SMNVEV (reference sequence). The CDR3 length is 14 residues. The CDR3 here is CASSLSPGWTEAFF. The CDR3 bases are TGTGCCAGCAGTTTATCCCCGGGGTGGACTGAAGCTTTCTTT.

This clonotype was seen at least ten times. As an off-target read in a library built for alpha chains, this beta chain has a frequency of little significance. This sequence joins TRBV5-1 and TRBJ2-1; 8 positions agree with TRBD1. The CDR3 sequence is 15 residues long. After removal of 2 bases from V and 10 bases from J, the junction contained 11 bases not matched to a gene. The germline V gene has CDR1 SGHRS and CDR2 YFSETQ. The CDR3 DNA reads as TGCGCCAGCAGCTTCCTGAGCGGACAGGGAGAAGAGCAGTTCTTC. Its translation is CASSFLSGQGEEQFF.

Relative to its sample, this clonotype is medium-sized. The library was built for alpha chains, so this beta chain is an off-target read and its size means little. This chain uses TRBV24-1 with TRBJ2-1; 10 nucleotides line up with TRBD1. Per the germline V gene, CDR1 is KGHDR and CDR2 is SFDVKD. CDR3 length equals 17 residues. Losses at the gene ends were 4 bases for V and 8 bases for J; bases not matched to a gene: 13. CDR3 loop: CATSDHPAGTGVYEQFF. CDR3 nucleotide sequence: TGTGCCACCAGTGACCACCCCGCGGGGACAGGGGTTTATGAGCAGTTCTTC.

In its sample, this clonotype was seen many times. The library was built for alpha chains, so this beta chain is an off-target read and its size means little. The chain is built from TRBV5-1 and TRBJ2-2, with D tentatively TRBD2 (7 bases). This CDR3 is built from 16 residues. Germline values: CDR1 SGHRS, CDR2 YFSETQ. V was shortened by 3 bases and J by 6 bases, with 18 bases between the two germline ends. The CDR3 bases are TGCGCCAGCAGCTACGGAAACAGGGAGGGATCCGGGGAGCTGTTTTTT. This sequence encodes CASSYGNREGSGELFF.

This clonotype was detected many times. This beta chain is a stray sequence in a library constructed for alpha chains; its clone size is not meaningful. This chain uses TRBV18 with TRBJ2-3, with TRBD2 matching over 7 bases. CDR1 and CDR2 from the germline V gene are KGHSH and LQKENI. V trimming: 0 bases; J trimming: 4 bases; junction bases outside the gene matches: 13. This CDR3 is 18 amino acids long. CDR3 region: CASSPPSSGGRLADTQYF. In DNA form, the CDR3 reads TGTGCCAGCTCACCACCGTCGTCTGGCGGGAGACTCGCAGATACGCAGTATTTT.

Only a few counts were recorded for this clonotype. This beta chain was picked up by a library intended for alpha chains and is off target, so its count carries little meaning. The genes are TRBV10-3 and TRBJ1-4, with D maybe TRBD1 (6 bases). Looked up from germline, CDR1 is ENHRY and CDR2 is SYGVKD. This CDR3 is built from 13 residues. With 8 bases removed from V and 5 bases from J, the gap between germline ends came to 12 bases. CDR3 bases: TGTGCCATCGGGGAAGGGGGAAATGAAAAACTGTTTTTT. Amino acids: CAIGEGGNEKLFF.

This clonotype was observed many times. This beta chain represents an off-target read in a library built for alpha chains; its size is of limited meaning. The chain employs TRBV2 and TRBJ2-2; 8 nucleotides match TRBD1. This CDR3 spans 15 amino acids. J was trimmed by 4 bases and V by 4 bases; bases with no gene match: 5. The germline gives CDR1 SNHLY, CDR2 FYNNEI. CDR3 nucleotide sequence: TGTGCCAGCAGTGGAGCAGGGGGCATCACCGGGGAGCTGTTTTTT. Translating gives CASSGAGGITGELFF. Combining the CDR3 with reference TRBV2 and TRBJ2-2 gives the whole variable domain EPEVTQTPSHQVTQMGQEVILRCVPISNHLYFYWYRQILGQKVEFLVSFYNNEISEKSEIFDDQFSVERPDGSNFTLKIRSTKLEDSAMYFCASSGAGGITGELFFGEGSRLTVL.

In this sample, this clonotype turned up many times. The size of this beta chain means little, since it is a stray read in a library made for alpha chains. V usage is TRBV7-6 and J usage is TRBJ1-5; 10 positions match TRBD1. There are 19 residues in the CDR3. V trimming: 2 bases; J trimming: 1 base; junction bases outside the gene matches: 11. Per germline, CDR1 SGHVS and CDR2 FNYEAQ. CDR3 protein: CASSLNRDRGGKSNQPQHF. As DNA, the CDR3 is TGTGCCAGCAGCTTAAACAGGGACAGGGGAGGAAAAAGCAATCAGCCCCAGCATTTT. Combining the CDR3 with reference TRBV7-6 and TRBJ1-5 gives the whole variable domain GAGVSQSPRYKVTKRGQDVALRCDPISGHVSLYWYRQALGQGPEFLTYFNYEAQQDKSGLPNDRFSAERPEGSISTLTIQRTEQRDSAMYRCASSLNRDRGGKSNQPQHFGDGTRLSIL.

In its sample, this clonotype is medium-sized. This beta chain was picked up by a library intended for alpha chains and is off target, so its count carries little meaning. V and J are TRBV25-1 and TRBJ2-3, with 7 bases fitting TRBD1. Germline V gene sequence: CDR1 MGHDK, CDR2 SYGVNS. The junction had 4 bases not matched to a gene; V was cut back by 7 bases and J by 6 bases. CDR3 size: 12 residues. The chain's CDR3 is CASNRGTDTQYF. The CDR3 bases are TGTGCCAGCAACAGGGGTACCGATACGCAGTATTTT.

Many counts were recorded for this clonotype. Because the library targeted alpha chains, this beta chain is an off-target read whose size means little. The V gene is TRBV3-1, the J gene TRBJ2-7; 8 bases align to TRBD2. The CDR3 is 15 residues long. CDR1 and CDR2 (germline): LGHDT, YNNKEL (reference sequence). The trim removed 0 bases at V and 3 bases at J, leaving 4 bases unmatched. The CDR3 reads CASSQEQRGSYEQYF. The CDR3 nucleotides are TGTGCCAGCAGCCAAGAACAGCGGGGGAGCTACGAGCAGTACTTC.

This clonotype was found many times. A library made for alpha chains picked up this beta chain off target, so its size means little. The chain couples TRBV20-1 to TRBJ1-4; 8 nucleotides line up with TRBD1. From germline, CDR1 is DFQATT and CDR2 SNEGSKA (reference sequence). V lost 0 bases, J lost 5 bases, and 5 bases stayed unmatched. CDR3 size: 15 residues. The DNA for the CDR3 is TGCAGTGCTAGAGATTATCGGACAGGGAATGAAAAACTGTTTTTT. Its protein product is CSARDYRTGNEKLFF.

This clonotype came up many times. Because the library targeted alpha chains, this beta chain is an off-target read whose size means little. V and J are TRBV5-1 and TRBJ2-7; no firm D call. The CDR3 is made up of 15 amino acids. The germline V gene encodes CDR1 SGHRS and CDR2 YFSETQ. V lost 0 bases and J 0 bases, leaving 10 bases between the germline ends. CDR3 loop: CASSLGPALSYEQYF. DNA of the CDR3: TGCGCCAGCAGCTTGGGACCTGCCCTCTCCTACGAGCAGTACTTC.

This clonotype came up many times. Because this beta chain is a stray read in a library intended to capture alpha chains, its abundance should not be given much weight. The chain uses TRBV11-2 and TRBJ2-1; 12 bases map to TRBD2. The CDR3 contains 14 residues. The V gene's germline CDR1 is SGHAT and CDR2 FQNNGV. J lost 11 bases, V lost 6 bases, and 8 bases had no gene match. The CDR3 spells CASSKGLAGSQQFF. CDR3 DNA: TGTGCCAGCAGTAAAGGACTAGCGGGAAGCCAGCAGTTCTTC.

Note on this clonotype: As an off-target read in a library built for alpha chains, this beta chain has a frequency of little significance. The chain joins TRBV10-3 to TRBJ1-1; TRBD1 agrees at 11 bases. This CDR3 comprises 13 residues. J was trimmed by 4 bases and V by 10 bases; bases with no gene match: 5. The V gene's germline CDR1 is ENHRY and CDR2 SYGVKD. The DNA of the CDR3 is TGTGCCACGGGGACAGGGGGGAGCACTGAAGCTTTCTTT. Translation: CATGTGGSTEAFF.

Ten or more counts support this clonotype. In a library made to pick up alpha chains, this beta chain is a stray read with a size that means little. The rearrangement links TRBV25-1 to TRBJ2-7; D remains unclear. Germline V gene sequence: CDR1 MGHDK, CDR2 SYGVNS. The CDR3 has 11 amino acids. V lost 5 bases, J lost 4 bases, and 6 bases lay in between. CDR3 sequence reads: CASSQLYEQYF. The CDR3 nucleotides are TGTGCCAGCAGTCAATTGTACGAGCAGTACTTC.

By sample fraction, this clonotype is medium-sized. As an off-target read in a library built for alpha chains, this beta chain has a frequency of little significance. The chain recombines TRBV19 with TRBJ2-3, with D hard to call. Germline V lookup: CDR1 LNHDA, CDR2 SQIVND (reference sequence). There are 11 residues in the CDR3. Between the trimmed V and J ends, which lost 3 bases and 6 bases, there was a span of 4 bases. The CDR3 loop reads CASSITDTQYF. For the CDR3, the DNA is TGTGCCAGTAGTATTACGGATACGCAGTATTTT.

A remark on this clonotype: This beta chain came through as a stray read in a library set up for alpha chains, and its size says little. The chain couples TRBV3-1 to TRBJ2-7; a weak D match, TRBD2 (6 bases). The germline V gene encodes CDR1 LGHDT and CDR2 YNNKEL (reference sequence). Trimming took 5 bases from V and 8 from J, leaving 13 bases between them. This CDR3 comprises 12 residues. CDR3 in DNA: TGTGCCAGCAGCTCCCCTAGCGAAAAGCAGTACTTC. This codes for CASSSPSEKQYF.

As regards this clonotype: Since the library was made to target alpha chains, this beta chain is a stray read and its abundance is not meaningful. The rearrangement uses TRBV6-5 and TRBJ1-2; 9 positions match TRBD1. The length of the CDR3 is 16 residues. Looked up from germline, CDR1 is MNHEY and CDR2 is SVGAGI. Trimming removed 5 bases from V and 1 base from J; junction bases left unmatched: 8. The CDR3 is CASSPQGTGINYGYTF. In nucleotides, the CDR3 is TGTGCCAGCAGTCCCCAGGGGACAGGGATTAACTATGGCTACACCTTC.

This clonotype came up many times. Found in a library prepared for alpha chains, this beta chain is an off-target read, and its abundance has little meaning. This chain uses TRBV5-1 with TRBJ2-3; D is uncertain. Trimming took 0 bases from V and 4 from J, leaving 0 bases between them. From germline, CDR1 is SGHRS and CDR2 YFSETQ. The CDR3 length is 11 residues. The DNA of the CDR3 is TGCGCCAGCAGCTTGGCAGATACGCAGTATTTT. Translation: CASSLADTQYF.

This clonotype was recorded at least ten times. Because the library targeted alpha chains, this beta chain is an off-target read whose size means little. V and J are TRBV12-3 or TRBV12-4 and TRBJ2-7; D perhaps matches TRBD2 (6 bases). Trimming removed 3 bases at V and 2 bases at J, with 11 bases between. The CDR3 is made up of 14 amino acids. The CDR3 spells CASSFSAGTYEQYF. The CDR3 coding sequence is TGTGCCAGCAGTTTTAGCGCGGGGACCTACGAGCAGTACTTC.

This clonotype was seen ten or more times. The junction differs from germline at one of its ends, possibly a read error. With the library built for alpha chains, this beta chain is off target and its frequency is not meaningful. This chain joins TRBV7-7 and TRBJ2-1; no clear D. CDR1 is SSHAT and CDR2 is FNYEAQ in the germline V gene (reference sequence). The CDR3 consists of 14 residues. CDR3 residues: CASSLDGVESEQFF. The CDR3, as DNA: TGTGCTAGCAGCTTAGATGGGGTGGAGAGTGAGCAGTTCTTC.

This clonotype was detected ten times or more. Since the library was made to target alpha chains, this beta chain is a stray read and its abundance is not meaningful. This chain uses TRBV9 with TRBJ2-4, with 7 bases that match TRBD2. CDR1 and CDR2 (germline): SGDLS, YYNGEE. CDR3 length: 17 residues. Trimming at V came to 0 bases and at J to 0 bases, leaving 6 bases not matched to a gene. CDR3 nucleotide sequence: TGTGCCAGCAGCGTAGGGATTAGCGGGCCAGCCAAAAACATTCAGTACTTC. This gives the protein CASSVGISGPAKNIQYF. Based on the CDR3 plus reference TRBV9 and TRBJ2-4, the full variable domain is DSGVTQTPKHLITATGQRVTLRCSPRSGDLSVYWYQQSLDQGLQFLIQYYNGEERAKGNILERFSAQQFPDLHSELNLSSLELGDSALYFCASSVGISGPAKNIQYFGAGTRLSVL.

This clonotype was detected ten times or more. The library was designed around alpha chains, so this beta chain is a stray read whose abundance carries little weight. This chain uses TRBV5-1 with TRBJ1-2, with D hard to call. The ends were cut back, 4 bases at V and 2 bases at J, with 12 bases in the middle. The CDR3 spans 14 residues. In germline, CDR1 is SGHRS, CDR2 YFSETQ. CDR3 in amino acids: CASSPSEGNYGYTF. CDR3 sequence (DNA): TGCGCCAGCAGCCCAAGTGAGGGAAACTATGGCTACACCTTC.

This clonotype showed up many times. This beta chain was picked up by a library intended for alpha chains and is off target, so its count carries little meaning. The V and J genes are TRBV20-1 and TRBJ2-7, with 9 bases identical to TRBD2. This CDR3 contains 13 residues. Trimming took 5 bases from V and 7 from J; bases not matched to a gene: 9. Germline lookup yields CDR1 DFQATT and CDR2 SNEGSKA (reference sequence). Here the CDR3 reads CSAETSGGGEQYF. DNA of the CDR3: TGCAGTGCTGAGACTAGCGGAGGGGGGGAGCAGTACTTC.

This clonotype is medium-sized in the sample. A library made for alpha chains picked up this beta chain off target, so its size means little. This chain uses TRBV12-3 or TRBV12-4 with TRBJ2-3, with 12 bases aligning to TRBD2. The CDR3 has 16 amino acids. V shed 4 bases and J 6 bases; nucleotides not matched to a gene: 8. The CDR3 bases are TGTGCCAGCAGTTCCTCGACTAGCGGGAGTGTTGATACGCAGTATTTT. Protein: CASSSSTSGSVDTQYF.

By share of the sample, this clonotype is medium-sized. This beta chain lies outside the target of a library built for alpha chains; its clone size means little. The chain uses TRBV24-1 and TRBJ2-5; 8 nucleotides agree with TRBD1. The CDR3 is 13 residues long. The junction had 2 bases not matched to a gene; V was cut back by 6 bases and J by 3 bases. Germline assignment: CDR1 KGHDR and CDR2 SFDVKD. The CDR3 sequence is CATSLQGEETQYF. The CDR3 coding sequence is TGTGCCACCAGTCTACAGGGGGAAGAGACCCAGTACTTC.

In this sample, this clonotype turned up many times. This beta chain came through as a stray read in a library set up for alpha chains, and its size says little. V and J are TRBV11-2 and TRBJ1-1, with a weak D call TRBD1 (5 bases). Germline CDR1 SGHAT, CDR2 FQNNGV. CDR3 length: 13 amino acids. The V end lost 3 bases, the J end lost 5 bases, and 10 bases lay between the germline ends. As DNA, the CDR3 is TGTGCCAGCAGCTTCGGTGGGGGAACTGAAGCTTTCTTT. This codes for CASSFGGGTEAFF.